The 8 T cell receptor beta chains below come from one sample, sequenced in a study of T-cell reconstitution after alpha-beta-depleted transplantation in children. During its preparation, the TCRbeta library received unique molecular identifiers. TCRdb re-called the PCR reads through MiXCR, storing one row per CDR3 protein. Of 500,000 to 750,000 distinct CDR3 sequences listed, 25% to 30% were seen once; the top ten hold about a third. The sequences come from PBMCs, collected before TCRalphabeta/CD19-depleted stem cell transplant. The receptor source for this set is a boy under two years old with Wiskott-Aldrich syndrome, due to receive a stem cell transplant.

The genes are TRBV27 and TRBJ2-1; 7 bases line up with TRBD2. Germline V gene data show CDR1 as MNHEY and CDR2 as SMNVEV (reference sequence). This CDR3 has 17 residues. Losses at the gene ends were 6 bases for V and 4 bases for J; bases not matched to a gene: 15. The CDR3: CASSSRLAANRYNEQFF. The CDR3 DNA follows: TGTGCCAGCAGCTCACGGCTAGCGGCCAACAGGTACAATGAGCAGTTCTTC.

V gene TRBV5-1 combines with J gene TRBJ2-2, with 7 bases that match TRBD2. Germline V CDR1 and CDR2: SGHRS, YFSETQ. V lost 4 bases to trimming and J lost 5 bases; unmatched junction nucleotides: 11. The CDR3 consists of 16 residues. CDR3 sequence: CASSKTPREGTGELFF. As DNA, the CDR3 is TGCGCCAGCAGCAAAACACCCAGGGAGGGGACCGGGGAGCTGTTTTTT.

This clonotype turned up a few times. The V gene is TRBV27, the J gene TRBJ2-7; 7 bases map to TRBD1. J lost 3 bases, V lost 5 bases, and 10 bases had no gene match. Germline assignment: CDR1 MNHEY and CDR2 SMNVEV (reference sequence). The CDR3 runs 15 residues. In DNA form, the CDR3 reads TGTGCCAGCAGTATCAGGCAGGGGGAGAGCTACGAGCAGTACTTC. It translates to CASSIRQGESYEQYF.

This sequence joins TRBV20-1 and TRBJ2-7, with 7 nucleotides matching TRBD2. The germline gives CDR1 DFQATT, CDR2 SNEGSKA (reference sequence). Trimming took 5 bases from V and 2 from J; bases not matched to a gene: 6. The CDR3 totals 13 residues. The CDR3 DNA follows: TGCAGTGCTTCCCCTGGGGGGGCCTACGAGCAGTACTTC. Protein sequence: CSASPGGAYEQYF.

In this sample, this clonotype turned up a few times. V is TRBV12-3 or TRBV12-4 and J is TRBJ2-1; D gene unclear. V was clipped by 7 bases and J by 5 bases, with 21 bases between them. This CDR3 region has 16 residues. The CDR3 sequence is CASTDRPSPNHNEQFF. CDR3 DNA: TGTGCCAGCACCGATAGACCTTCACCGAATCACAATGAGCAGTTCTTC.

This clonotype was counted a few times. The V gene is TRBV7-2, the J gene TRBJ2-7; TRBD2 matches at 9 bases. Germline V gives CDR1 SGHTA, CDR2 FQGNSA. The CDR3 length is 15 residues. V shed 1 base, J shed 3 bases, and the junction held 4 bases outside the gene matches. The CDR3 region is CASSLVTSGVYEQYF. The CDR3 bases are TGTGCCAGCAGCTTAGTGACTAGCGGAGTCTACGAGCAGTACTTC. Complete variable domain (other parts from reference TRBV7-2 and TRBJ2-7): GAGVSQSPSNKVTEKGKDVELRCDPISGHTALYWYRQSLGQGLEFLIYFQGNSAPDKSGLPSDRFSAERTGGSVSTLTIQRTQQEDSAVYLCASSLVTSGVYEQYFGPGTRLTVT.

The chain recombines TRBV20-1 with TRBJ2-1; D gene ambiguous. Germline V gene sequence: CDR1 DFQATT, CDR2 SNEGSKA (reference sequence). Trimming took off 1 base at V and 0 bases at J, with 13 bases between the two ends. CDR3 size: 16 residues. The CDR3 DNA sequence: TGCAGTGCTAGAGCCCACTTGCTGAGCTCCTACAATGAGCAGTTCTTC. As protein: CSARAHLLSSYNEQFF.

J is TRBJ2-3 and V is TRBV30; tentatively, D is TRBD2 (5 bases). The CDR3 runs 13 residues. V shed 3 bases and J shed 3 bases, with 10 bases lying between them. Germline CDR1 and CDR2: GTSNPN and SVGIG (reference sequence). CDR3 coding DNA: TGTGCCTGGAGGCGCCTAGCTACAGATACGCAGTATTTT. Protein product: CAWRRLATDTQYF. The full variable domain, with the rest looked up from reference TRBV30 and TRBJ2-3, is SQTIHQWPATLVQPVGSPLSLECTVEGTSNPNLYWYRQAAGRGLQLLFYSVGIGQISSEVPQNLSASRPQDRQFILSSKKLLLSDSGFYLCAWRRLATDTQYFGPGTRLTVL.